The 27 T cell receptor beta chains presented below share a single source sample, sequenced in a study of OX40 agonist ivuxolimab in advanced cancers. Produced via immunoSEQ multiplex PCR; TCRdb's table is partial and in-frame only. The profile shows some 32,000 clones, about 83% of them singletons. Sample: CD4+ or CD8+ T cells sorted from blood, taken in a trial of the OX40 agonist ivuxolimab. These receptors were taken from an adult with an advanced solid tumor such as melanoma, head and neck, liver or kidney cancer.

V usage is TRBV7-3 and J usage is TRBJ2-1; TRBD1 matches at 7 bases. J was trimmed by 8 bases and V by 4 bases; bases with no gene match: 5. The CDR3 totals 13 residues. Germline-derived CDR1 and CDR2 are SGHTA and FQGTGA. The CDR3 here is CASSSGGHDEQFF. CDR3 in DNA: TGTGCCAGCAGCTCAGGGGGTCACGATGAGCAGTTCTTC. The whole variable domain, remainder taken from reference TRBV7-3 and TRBJ2-1, is GAGVSQTPSNKVTEKGKYVELRCDPISGHTALYWYRQSLGQGPEFLIYFQGTGAADDSGLPNDRFFAVRPEGSVSTLKIQRTERGDSAVYLCASSSGGHDEQFFGPGTRLTVL.

The genes are TRBV30 and TRBJ1-5; 7 bases match TRBD1. The trim removed 0 bases at V and 5 bases at J, leaving 1 base unmatched. Germline assignment: CDR1 GTSNPN and CDR2 SVGIG (reference sequence). The CDR3 sequence is 13 residues long. The CDR3 DNA reads TGTGCCTGGAGTGTCCAGGGGGATCAGCCCCAGCATTTT. Protein product: CAWSVQGDQPQHF. The full variable domain, completed using reference TRBV30 and TRBJ1-5, is SQTIHQWPATLVQPVGSPLSLECTVEGTSNPNLYWYRQAAGRGLQLLFYSVGIGQISSEVPQNLSASRPQDRQFILSSKKLLLSDSGFYLCAWSVQGDQPQHFGDGTRLSIL.

The chain is built from TRBV29-1 and TRBJ1-1; unclear D gene. Trimming left V 4 bases short and J 5 bases short, with 8 bases between. The CDR3 runs to 11 residues. Germline V gene lookup returns CDR1 SQVTM and CDR2 ANQGSEA. The CDR3, as DNA: TGCAGCGTTGTGGGGAGGACTGAAGCTTTCTTT. This sequence encodes CSVVGRTEAFF.

This clone came up once. The chain recombines TRBV30 with TRBJ1-2, with D perhaps TRBD1 (6 bases). The CDR3 length is 12 residues. The germline V and J ends were trimmed by 4 bases and 8 bases, with 14 bases remaining between them. Germline loops: CDR1 GTSNPN, CDR2 SVGIG (reference sequence). The DNA of the CDR3 is TGTGCCTGGACGGGGGCTGGGGGAGGCTACACCTTC. Amino acids: CAWTGAGGGYTF.

The V gene is TRBV6-1, the J gene TRBJ1-2, with 8 bases fitting TRBD1. The V gene end was trimmed by 10 bases and the J gene end by 7 bases; junction bases not matched to a gene: 5. This CDR3 is 11 amino acids long. Per the germline V gene, CDR1 is MNHNS and CDR2 is SASEGT. As DNA, the CDR3 is TGTGCCATCGACAGGGGTGGTGGCTACACCTTC. Protein sequence: CAIDRGGGYTF.

The V and J genes are TRBV5-4 and TRBJ2-2; TRBD2 agrees at 9 bases. Germline V gives CDR1 SGHNT, CDR2 YYREEE (reference sequence). The length of the CDR3 is 15 residues. The V gene end was trimmed by 1 base and the J gene end by 6 bases; junction bases not matched to a gene: 4. CDR3 protein: CASSLLRGGSGELFF. CDR3 DNA sequence: TGTGCCAGCAGCTTGCTGCGGGGGGGTTCCGGGGAGCTGTTTTTT.

The V gene is TRBV28, the J gene TRBJ2-4; perhaps D is TRBD1 or TRBD2 (5 bases each). The germline gives CDR1 MDHEN, CDR2 SYDVKM. The CDR3 sequence is 14 residues long. V shed 5 bases and J shed 3 bases, with 11 bases lying between them. The chain's CDR3 is CASSPQRGKNIQYF. The CDR3 bases are TGTGCCAGCAGTCCACAGAGGGGCAAAAACATTCAGTACTTC. Variable domain in full (rest from reference TRBV28 and TRBJ2-4): DVKVTQSSRYLVKRTGEKVFLECVQDMDHENMFWYRQDPGLGLRLIYFSYDVKMKEKGDIPEGYSVSREKKERFSLILESASTNQTSMYLCASSPQRGKNIQYFGAGTRLSVL.

CDR3 in DNA: TGTGCCAGCAGTGTTTACGAGCAGTACTTC. This sequence encodes CASSVYEQYF. The J gene is TRBJ2-7, the V gene TRBV2; D is ambiguous. Germline loops: CDR1 SNHLY, CDR2 FYNNEI. This CDR3 spans 10 amino acids. V was cut by 4 bases and J by 4 bases, with 2 bases left in between.

This chain uses TRBV28 with TRBJ2-7; maybe TRBD1 (6 bases). The germline V gene encodes CDR1 MDHEN and CDR2 SYDVKM. V was shortened by 2 bases and J by 2 bases, with 10 bases between the two germline ends. The CDR3 runs to 14 residues. The CDR3 DNA follows: TGTGCCAGCAGTTTACGGACAGAGACCTACGAGCAGTACTTC. This encodes CASSLRTETYEQYF.

The gene calls are TRBV2 and TRBJ2-7; no firm D call. The V and J ends lost 8 bases and 0 bases respectively, with 11 bases between them. Germline-derived CDR1 and CDR2 are SNHLY and FYNNEI. The CDR3 contains 13 residues. This CDR3 is CASETQSSYEQYF. The CDR3 region has the DNA TGTGCCAGCGAGACCCAAAGCTCCTACGAGCAGTACTTC.

CDR3 in DNA: TGTGCCAGCAGTTCCGGCCGGGTGGAGGAGCAGTACTTC. Amino acid sequence: CASSSGRVEEQYF. The genes are TRBV11-2 and TRBJ2-7; no clear D gene. The CDR3 length is 13 residues. V was shortened by 6 bases and J by 7 bases, with 16 bases between the two germline ends. Germline V gives CDR1 SGHAT, CDR2 FQNNGV.

Concerning this clone: Mismatch with germline at one junction end may stem from a read error. V usage is TRBV7-9 and J usage is TRBJ2-1, with TRBD2 identical over 12 bases. CDR1 and CDR2 (germline): SEHNR, FQNEAQ (reference sequence). The CDR3 contains 13 residues. The CDR3 reads CASSLALAGGPLF. The CDR3 DNA reads as TGTGCCAGCAGCTTAGCACTAGCGGGGGGCCCACTCTTC. Full variable domain (missing parts from reference TRBV7-9 and TRBJ2-1): DTGVSQNPRHKITKRGQNVTFRCDPISEHNRLYWYRQTLGQGPEFLTYFQNEAQLEKSRLLSDRFSAERPKGSFSTLEIQRTEQGDSAMYLCASSLALAGGPLFGPGTRLTVL.

This chain links TRBV7-9 with TRBJ2-2; D is unclear. Germline V gene data show CDR1 as SEHNR and CDR2 as FQNEAQ (reference sequence). CDR3 length equals 15 residues. Trimming removed 5 bases from V and 2 bases from J, with 12 bases in between. CDR3 protein: CASSPPATNTGELFF. CDR3 DNA sequence: TGTGCCAGCAGCCCACCGGCAACCAACACCGGGGAGCTGTTTTTT.

The V and J genes are TRBV28 and TRBJ2-1; 9 bases align to TRBD2. Trimming at V came to 1 base and at J to 12 bases, leaving 4 bases not matched to a gene. CDR1 and CDR2 (germline): MDHEN, SYDVKM. This CDR3 contains 13 residues. The CDR3 bases are TGTGCCAGCAGTTTATTCGCGGGAGGGGTGCAGTTCTTC. This encodes CASSLFAGGVQFF.

The chain links TRBV10-3 to TRBJ1-1; 9 bases fit TRBD1. The length of the CDR3 is 15 residues. Germline values: CDR1 ENHRY, CDR2 SYGVKD. V trimming: 7 bases; J trimming: 4 bases; junction bases outside the gene matches: 10. The chain's CDR3 is CAITEGTGKSTEAFF. CDR3 DNA: TGTGCCATCACTGAAGGGACAGGGAAATCCACTGAAGCTTTCTTT.

V usage is TRBV23-1 and J usage is TRBJ1-5; maybe TRBD1 (5 bases). TRBV23-1 is noted as an ORF with a role that remains uncertain. This CDR3 contains 17 residues. V was cut by 4 bases and J by 5 bases, with 21 bases left in between. The DNA of the CDR3 is TGCGCCAGCAGTCTTTGCGACGGGACGGAGCTCTATCAGCCCCAGCATTTT. Translated: CASSLCDGTELYQPQHF.

There are a few counts of this clone. V gene TRBV6-1 combines with J gene TRBJ2-1, with a tentative D call TRBD1 (6 bases). The CDR3 consists of 14 residues. The ends were cut back, 5 bases at V and 7 bases at J, with 15 bases in the middle. Germline V CDR1 and CDR2: MNHNS, SASEGT. The CDR3 region has the DNA TGTGCCAGCAGTCCAGAACAGGGTATTAATGAGCAGTTCTTC. It translates to CASSPEQGINEQFF.

J is TRBJ2-3 and V is TRBV7-6, with TRBD2 identical over 7 bases. CDR1 and CDR2 from the germline V gene are SGHVS and FNYEAQ. J gave up 2 bases and V 4 bases, and 15 bases lay outside the gene matches. This CDR3 has 18 residues. CDR3: CASSSSGRAGVLTDTQYF. CDR3 DNA: TGTGCCAGCAGCTCCTCCGGGCGGGCGGGGGTCCTCACAGATACGCAGTATTTT.

The chain employs TRBV4-3 and TRBJ1-1; 7 nucleotides align to TRBD1. Per germline, CDR1 LGHNA and CDR2 YSLEER. V shed 5 bases, J shed 5 bases, and the junction held 11 bases outside the gene matches. This CDR3 comprises 15 residues. The CDR3 protein is CASSELTGRGTEAFF. The DNA of the CDR3 is TGCGCCAGCAGCGAGCTGACAGGGAGGGGTACTGAAGCTTTCTTT.

The chain recombines TRBV11-2 with TRBJ2-4, with a weak D call TRBD2 (6 bases). CDR3 length: 15 amino acids. Germline assignment: CDR1 SGHAT and CDR2 FQNNGV. V was cut by 1 base and J by 3 bases, with 10 bases left in between. The CDR3 here is CASSLGGGVKNIQYF. As DNA, the CDR3 is TGTGCCAGCAGCTTAGGAGGAGGGGTCAAAAACATTCAGTACTTC.

This chain joins TRBV28 and TRBJ2-7, with D possibly TRBD1 on 6 matching bases. CDR1 and CDR2 from the germline V gene are MDHEN and SYDVKM. Trimming removed 5 bases from V and 5 bases from J, with 16 bases in between. The CDR3 is 14 residues long. This CDR3 reads CASSGKGVIDEQYF. In nucleotides, the CDR3 is TGTGCCAGCAGTGGGAAGGGGGTGATTGACGAGCAGTACTTC.

The chain carries TRBV5-4 and TRBJ2-3, with D tentatively TRBD2 (6 bases). The germline gives CDR1 SGHNT, CDR2 YYREEE (reference sequence). The CDR3 spans 15 residues. V dropped 0 bases and J dropped 5 bases, with 13 bases sitting between them. The CDR3 region is CASSLALTGEDTQYF. The CDR3 region has the DNA TGTGCCAGCAGCTTGGCCTTGACGGGGGAAGATACGCAGTATTTT.

This clone has a handful of counts. The V call is TRBV7-9, the J call TRBJ1-2, with TRBD1 as a possible D gene (5 bases). The CDR3 is 15 residues long. Germline loops: CDR1 SEHNR, CDR2 FQNEAQ (reference sequence). With 5 bases removed from V and 0 bases from J, the gap between germline ends came to 13 bases. The CDR3 bases are TGTGCCAGCAGCCCAGGGACGGAAGCTAACTATGGCTACACCTTC. This codes for CASSPGTEANYGYTF.

The chain uses TRBV30 and TRBJ2-7; D call uncertain. This CDR3 spans 11 amino acids. Germline CDR1 is GTSNPN and CDR2 is SVGIG (reference sequence). Trimming took off 1 base at V and 4 bases at J, with 5 bases between the two ends. The CDR3, as DNA: TGTGCCTGGAGTGAGACTTACGAGCAGTACTTC. It codes for CAWSETYEQYF.

This chain links TRBV5-1 with TRBJ1-5, with D maybe TRBD1 (5 bases). The ends were cut back, 5 bases at V and 3 bases at J, with 9 bases in the middle. Germline V CDR1 and CDR2: SGHRS, YFSETQ. The CDR3 totals 13 residues. CDR3 protein: CASSRGINQPQHF. DNA for the CDR3: TGCGCCAGCAGTCGGGGGATCAATCAGCCCCAGCATTTT.

In nucleotides, the CDR3 is TGTGCCAGCTCACCACCCTCGGGGATACTTACCTACGAGCAGTACTTC. It translates to CASSPPSGILTYEQYF. The chain combines TRBV18 with TRBJ2-7, with D perhaps TRBD2 (5 bases). V lost 0 bases and J lost 2, with 14 bases in between. CDR3 length: 16 amino acids. Per the germline V gene, CDR1 is KGHSH and CDR2 is LQKENI.

V usage is TRBV6-6 and J usage is TRBJ2-3; 9 nucleotides align to TRBD2. From germline, CDR1 is MNHNY and CDR2 SVGAGI (reference sequence). This CDR3 comprises 15 residues. J was trimmed by 6 bases and V by 6 bases; bases with no gene match: 10. The CDR3: CASRGIAGEEDTQYF. CDR3 in DNA: TGTGCCAGCAGGGGTATAGCGGGGGAGGAGGATACGCAGTATTTT.